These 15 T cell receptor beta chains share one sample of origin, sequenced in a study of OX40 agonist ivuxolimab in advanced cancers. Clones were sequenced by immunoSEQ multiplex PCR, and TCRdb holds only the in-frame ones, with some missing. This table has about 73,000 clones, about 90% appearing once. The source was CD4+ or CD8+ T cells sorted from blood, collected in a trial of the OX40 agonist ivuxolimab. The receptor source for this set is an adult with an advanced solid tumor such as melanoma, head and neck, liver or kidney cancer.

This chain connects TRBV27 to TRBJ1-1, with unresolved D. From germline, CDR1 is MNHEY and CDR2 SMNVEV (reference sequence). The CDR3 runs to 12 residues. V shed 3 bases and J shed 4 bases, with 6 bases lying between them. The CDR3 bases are TGTGCCAGCAGTTTTCGGGGCACTGAAGCTTTCTTT. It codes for CASSFRGTEAFF.

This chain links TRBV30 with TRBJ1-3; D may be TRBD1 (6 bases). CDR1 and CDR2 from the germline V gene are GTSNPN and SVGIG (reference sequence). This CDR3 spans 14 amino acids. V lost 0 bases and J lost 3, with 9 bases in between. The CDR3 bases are TGTGCCTGGAGTGTACAAGGGGGTGGAAACACCATATATTTT. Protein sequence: CAWSVQGGGNTIYF.

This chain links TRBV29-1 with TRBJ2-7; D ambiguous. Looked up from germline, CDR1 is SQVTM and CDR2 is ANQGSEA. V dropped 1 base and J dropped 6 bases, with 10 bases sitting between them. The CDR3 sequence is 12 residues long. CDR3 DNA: TGCAGCGTTGAAGTTGGCAGGCGCGAGCAGTACTTC. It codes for CSVEVGRREQYF.

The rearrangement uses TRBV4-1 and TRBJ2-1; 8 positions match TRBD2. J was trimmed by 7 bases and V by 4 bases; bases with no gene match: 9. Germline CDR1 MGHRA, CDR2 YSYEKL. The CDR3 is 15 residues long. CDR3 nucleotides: TGCGCCAGCAGCCCCCAAGGGACTAGGGGGAATGAGCAGTTCTTC. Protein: CASSPQGTRGNEQFF.

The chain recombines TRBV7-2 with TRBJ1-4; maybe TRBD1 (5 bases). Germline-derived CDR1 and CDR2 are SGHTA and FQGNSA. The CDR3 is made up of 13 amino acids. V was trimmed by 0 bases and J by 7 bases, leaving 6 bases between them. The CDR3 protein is CASSLARGEKLFF. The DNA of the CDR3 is TGTGCCAGCAGCTTAGCAAGGGGTGAAAAACTGTTTTTT.

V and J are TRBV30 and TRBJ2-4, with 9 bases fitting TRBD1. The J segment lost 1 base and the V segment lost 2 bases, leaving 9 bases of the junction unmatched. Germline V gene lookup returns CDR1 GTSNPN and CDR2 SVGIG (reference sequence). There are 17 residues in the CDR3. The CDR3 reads CAWSKGGTGWAKNIQYF. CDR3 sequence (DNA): TGTGCCTGGAGTAAAGGAGGGACAGGGTGGGCCAAAAACATTCAGTACTTC.

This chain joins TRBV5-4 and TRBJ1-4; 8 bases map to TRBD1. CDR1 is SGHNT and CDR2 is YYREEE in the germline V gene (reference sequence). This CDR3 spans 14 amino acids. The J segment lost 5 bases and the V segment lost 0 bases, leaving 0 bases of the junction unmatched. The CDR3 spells CASSLGQGNEKLFF. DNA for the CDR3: TGTGCCAGCAGCTTGGGACAGGGGAATGAAAAACTGTTTTTT.

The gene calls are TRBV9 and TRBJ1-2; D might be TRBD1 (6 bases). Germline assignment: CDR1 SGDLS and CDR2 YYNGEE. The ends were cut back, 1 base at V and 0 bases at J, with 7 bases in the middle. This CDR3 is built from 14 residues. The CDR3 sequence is CASSVTGTNYGYTF. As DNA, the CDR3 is TGTGCCAGCAGCGTAACAGGGACTAACTATGGCTACACCTTC.

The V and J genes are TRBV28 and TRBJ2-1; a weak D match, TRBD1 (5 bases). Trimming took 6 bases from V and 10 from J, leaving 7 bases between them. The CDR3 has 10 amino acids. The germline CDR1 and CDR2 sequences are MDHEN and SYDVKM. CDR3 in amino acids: CASSRTEQFF. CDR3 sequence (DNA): TGTGCCAGCAGCCGGACAGAGCAGTTCTTC.

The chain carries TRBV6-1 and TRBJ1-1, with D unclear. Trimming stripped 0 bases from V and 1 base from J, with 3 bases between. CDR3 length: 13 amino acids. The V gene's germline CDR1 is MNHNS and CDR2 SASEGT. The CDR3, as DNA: TGTGCCAGCAGTGAAGCCCCGAACACTGAAGCTTTCTTT. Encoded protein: CASSEAPNTEAFF.

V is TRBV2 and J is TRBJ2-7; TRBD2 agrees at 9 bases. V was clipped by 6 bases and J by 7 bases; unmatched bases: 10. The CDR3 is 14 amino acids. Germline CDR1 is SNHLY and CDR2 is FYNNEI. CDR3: CASRNSGSLPEQYF. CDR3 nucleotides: TGTGCCAGCAGGAATAGCGGGAGTCTGCCTGAGCAGTACTTC.

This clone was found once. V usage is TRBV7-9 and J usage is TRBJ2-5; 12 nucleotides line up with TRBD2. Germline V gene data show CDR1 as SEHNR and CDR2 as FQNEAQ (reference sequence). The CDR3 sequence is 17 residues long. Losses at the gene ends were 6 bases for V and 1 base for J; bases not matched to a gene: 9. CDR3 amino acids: CASSPNRLAGAQETQYF. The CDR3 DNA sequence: TGTGCCAGCAGTCCTAACCGACTAGCGGGAGCCCAAGAGACCCAGTACTTC.

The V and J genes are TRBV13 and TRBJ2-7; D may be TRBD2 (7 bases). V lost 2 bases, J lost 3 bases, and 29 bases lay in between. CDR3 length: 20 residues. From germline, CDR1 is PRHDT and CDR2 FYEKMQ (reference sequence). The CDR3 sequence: CASSLRGTLAVGTLNYEQYF. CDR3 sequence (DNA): TGTGCCAGCAGCTTAAGGGGGACCCTAGCGGTAGGAACCTTAAACTACGAGCAGTACTTC.

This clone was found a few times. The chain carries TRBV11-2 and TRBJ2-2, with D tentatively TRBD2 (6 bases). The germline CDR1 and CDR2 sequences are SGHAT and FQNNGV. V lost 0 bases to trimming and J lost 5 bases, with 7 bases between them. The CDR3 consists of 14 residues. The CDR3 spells CASSLDGGTGELFF. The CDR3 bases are TGTGCCAGCAGCTTAGACGGGGGTACCGGGGAGCTGTTTTTT.

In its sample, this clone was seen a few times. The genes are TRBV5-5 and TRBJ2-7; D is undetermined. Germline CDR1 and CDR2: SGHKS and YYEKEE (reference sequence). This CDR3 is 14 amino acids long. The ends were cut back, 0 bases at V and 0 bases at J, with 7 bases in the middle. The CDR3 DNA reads TGTGCCAGCAGCTTGGATGCCAGCTCCTACGAGCAGTACTTC. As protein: CASSLDASSYEQYF.